The 4 T cell receptor beta chains presented below share a single source sample, sequenced in a study of radiation and T cells in renal cell carcinoma. Time point reported: baseline pretreatment blood. Treatment indicated: 15 Gy SBRT to primary tumor, nephrectomy 4 weeks later. Sequencing used immunoSEQ multiplex PCR; TCRdb keeps in-frame clones, though not all of them. The repertoire holds 150,000 or so clones, with approximately 90% as singletons. The material was blood, obtained from a patient whose treatment included radiotherapy and nephrectomy. The origin of the receptors is a woman in her 70s with renal cell carcinoma.

The CDR3 loop is CASSPGLAGENEQFF. CDR3 DNA sequence: TGTGCCAGCAGTCCGGGACTAGCGGGGGAAAATGAGCAGTTCTTC. This chain joins TRBV6-6 and TRBJ2-1; 14 positions agree with TRBD2. Germline CDR1 and CDR2: MNHNY and SVGAGI (reference sequence). The length of the CDR3 is 15 residues. The V and J ends lost 5 bases and 7 bases, in that order; junction bases with no gene match: 4.

The chain couples TRBV19 to TRBJ1-4; D is unclear. Germline V gives CDR1 LNHDA, CDR2 SQIVND (reference sequence). CDR3 length: 14 residues. V was trimmed by 9 bases and J by 8 bases, leaving 19 bases between them. The CDR3 nucleotides are TGTGCCAGCAGGAGCGAGACGGCCGGGGAAAAACTGTTTTTT. Protein product: CASRSETAGEKLFF.

The chain is built from TRBV28 and TRBJ1-1; D is perhaps TRBD1 (5 bases). Germline CDR1 is MDHEN and CDR2 is SYDVKM. The V and J ends lost 5 bases and 3 bases respectively, with 16 bases between them. The CDR3 extends over 15 amino acids. The CDR3 sequence is CASSPPQGGDTEAFF. CDR3 in DNA: TGTGCCAGCAGTCCCCCCCAGGGAGGGGACACTGAAGCTTTCTTT.

The rearrangement joins TRBV5-1 to TRBJ1-1; 9 nucleotides match TRBD1. Trimming removed 0 bases from V and 4 bases from J; junction bases left unmatched: 7. The CDR3 contains 16 residues. Germline V lookup: CDR1 SGHRS, CDR2 YFSETQ. The CDR3 is CASSLGSGQGRTEAFF. In DNA, the CDR3 is TGCGCCAGCAGCTTGGGCTCGGGACAGGGTCGCACTGAAGCTTTCTTT.